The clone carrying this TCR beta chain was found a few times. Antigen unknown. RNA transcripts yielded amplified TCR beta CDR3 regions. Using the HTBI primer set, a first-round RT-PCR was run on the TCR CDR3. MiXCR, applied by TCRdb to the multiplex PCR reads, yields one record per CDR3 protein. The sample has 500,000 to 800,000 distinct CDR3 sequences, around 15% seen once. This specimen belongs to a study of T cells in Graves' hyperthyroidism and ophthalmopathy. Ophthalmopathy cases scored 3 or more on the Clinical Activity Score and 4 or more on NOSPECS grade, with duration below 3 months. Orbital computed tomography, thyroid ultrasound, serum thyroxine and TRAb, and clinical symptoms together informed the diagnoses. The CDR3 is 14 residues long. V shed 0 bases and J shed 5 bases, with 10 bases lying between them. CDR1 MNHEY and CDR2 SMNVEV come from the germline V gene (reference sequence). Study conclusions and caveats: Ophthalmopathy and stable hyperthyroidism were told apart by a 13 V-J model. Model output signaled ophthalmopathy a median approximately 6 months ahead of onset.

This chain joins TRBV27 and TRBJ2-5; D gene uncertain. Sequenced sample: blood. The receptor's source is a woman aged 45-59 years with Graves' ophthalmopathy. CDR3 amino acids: CASSLSKLGETQYF. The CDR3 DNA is TGTGCCAGCAGTTTATCGAAGCTGGGCGAGACCCAGTACTTC.